Shown below are 23 T cell receptor beta chains from a single sample sequenced in a study of technical replicates of blood from a few donors. TCRdb's copy holds only in-frame clones and misses some; the assay was immunoSEQ multiplex PCR. The sample contains around 86,000 clones, approximately 97% of which appear only once. The material sequenced was T cells isolated from PBMCs. These receptors originate from a human donor in good health.

This chain connects TRBV6-5 to TRBJ2-7; 9 bases match TRBD2. CDR3 length: 16 amino acids. Trimming removed 0 bases from V and 5 bases from J; junction bases left unmatched: 8. Germline V CDR1 and CDR2: MNHEY, SVGAGI. In DNA form, the CDR3 reads TGTGCCAGCAGTTACTCTGATTGGGCGGGAGGGCACGAGCAGTACTTC. It translates to CASSYSDWAGGHEQYF.

The chain has TRBV13 and TRBJ2-3; TRBD2 aligns across 9 bases. J gave up 5 bases and V 3 bases, and 9 bases lay outside the gene matches. The CDR3 is made up of 16 amino acids. Germline CDR1 is PRHDT and CDR2 is FYEKMQ (reference sequence). The CDR3: CASSFSAGGPGDTQYF. In DNA form, the CDR3 reads TGTGCCAGCAGCTTCTCCGCGGGGGGGCCCGGAGATACGCAGTATTTT.

The chain employs TRBV7-9 and TRBJ2-5; 8 bases line up with TRBD2. V was pared by 5 bases and J by 4 bases, with 12 bases of the junction left unmatched. This CDR3 has 16 amino acids. The germline CDR1 and CDR2 sequences are SEHNR and FQNEAQ (reference sequence). The CDR3 DNA reads as TGTGCCAGCAGCCACTTTGGGGCGGGGGGCGCAGAGACCCAGTACTTC. Translated, it gives CASSHFGAGGAETQYF. Full variable domain (rest looked up from reference TRBV7-9 and TRBJ2-5): DTGVSQNPRHKITKRGQNVTFRCDPISEHNRLYWYRQTLGQGPEFLTYFQNEAQLEKSRLLSDRFSAERPKGSFSTLEIQRTEQGDSAMYLCASSHFGAGGAETQYFGPGTRLLVL.

This chain joins TRBV6-6 and TRBJ2-7, with unresolved D. Germline CDR1 MNHNY, CDR2 SVGAGI (reference sequence). V lost 6 bases and J lost 3, with 15 bases in between. CDR3 length equals 14 residues. The CDR3 sequence is CASSAMAAHYEQYF. The CDR3 bases are TGTGCCAGCAGCGCCATGGCGGCCCACTACGAGCAGTACTTC.

The chain carries TRBV7-9 and TRBJ2-2; D perhaps matches TRBD1 (6 bases). The CDR3 sequence is 14 residues long. Trimming took off 5 bases at V and 7 bases at J, with 14 bases between the two ends. Germline CDR1 and CDR2: SEHNR and FQNEAQ (reference sequence). Here the CDR3 DNA reads TGTGCCAGCAGCCAACAGGGTTGGATCGGGGAGCTGTTTTTT. Translation gives CASSQQGWIGELFF.

The chain employs TRBV5-1 and TRBJ2-1; 7 positions agree with TRBD2. The germline CDR1 and CDR2 sequences are SGHRS and YFSETQ. The J segment lost 8 bases and the V segment lost 6 bases, leaving 14 bases of the junction unmatched. The CDR3 length is 15 residues. The CDR3 DNA is TGCGCCAGCAACCAGGAGGCTTCCGGGGGGTATGAGCAGTTCTTC. Translated: CASNQEASGGYEQFF.

The chain carries TRBV4-1 and TRBJ2-7, with TRBD1 matching over 7 bases. This CDR3 comprises 15 residues. Looked up from germline, CDR1 is MGHRA and CDR2 is YSYEKL. Losses at the gene ends were 4 bases for V and 2 bases for J; bases not matched to a gene: 8. CDR3 sequence reads: CASSPFGTETYEQYF. The DNA for the CDR3 is TGCGCCAGCAGCCCCTTCGGGACAGAAACCTACGAGCAGTACTTC.

The rearrangement links TRBV9 to TRBJ2-1; 7 bases are a match to TRBD1. The CDR3 has 16 amino acids. Losses at the gene ends were 3 bases for V and 5 bases for J; bases not matched to a gene: 11. CDR1 and CDR2 from the germline V gene are SGDLS and YYNGEE. The CDR3 DNA reads TGTGCCAGCAGCGCGCCCAAATCCGGGACAGACAATGAGCAGTTCTTC. Protein sequence: CASSAPKSGTDNEQFF.

This clone was seen only once. The chain combines TRBV6-1 with TRBJ2-1, with a tentative D call TRBD2 (7 bases). The germline CDR1 and CDR2 sequences are MNHNS and SASEGT. This CDR3 is built from 12 residues. The V end lost 6 bases, the J end lost 7 bases, and 10 bases lay between the germline ends. In DNA, the CDR3 is TGTGCCAGCAGGGGGAGGGGGAATGAGCAGTTCTTC. It specifies CASRGRGNEQFF.

V usage is TRBV6-1 and J usage is TRBJ2-7; TRBD1 matches 7 bases. The junction had 8 bases not matched to a gene; V was cut back by 7 bases and J by 2 bases. The germline gives CDR1 MNHNS, CDR2 SASEGT. The CDR3 contains 14 residues. CDR3 nucleotide sequence: TGTGCCAGCATCTCGGGGACAGTGACCTACGAGCAGTACTTC. Protein sequence: CASISGTVTYEQYF.

This clone was detected only once. V usage is TRBV27 and J usage is TRBJ1-1, with 9 bases fitting TRBD1. Germline values: CDR1 MNHEY, CDR2 SMNVEV (reference sequence). The CDR3 runs 18 residues. The J segment lost 0 bases and the V segment lost 2 bases, leaving 10 bases of the junction unmatched. The CDR3 sequence is CASSLLDRGVQMNTEAFF. Written as DNA, the CDR3 is TGTGCCAGCAGTTTACTGGACAGGGGAGTTCAGATGAACACTGAAGCTTTCTTT.

The J gene is TRBJ1-3, the V gene TRBV13; D might be TRBD1 (5 bases). Germline CDR1 PRHDT, CDR2 FYEKMQ (reference sequence). CDR3 length: 16 amino acids. The V gene lost 5 bases and the J gene lost 3 bases, with 17 bases spanning the gap. CDR3 DNA: TGTGCCAGCAGCCCCTCGACAGAGTGGTATGGAAACACCATATATTTT. It is translated as CASSPSTEWYGNTIYF.

The chain has TRBV27 and TRBJ1-2, with TRBD1 as a possible D gene (6 bases). The CDR3 spans 17 residues. Germline CDR1 MNHEY, CDR2 SMNVEV (reference sequence). Trimming removed 5 bases from V and 1 base from J, with 20 bases in between. This chain's CDR3 is CASSGGGRRFSNYGYTF. In DNA form, the CDR3 reads TGTGCCAGCAGTGGGGGGGGCCGTAGGTTCAGTAACTATGGCTACACCTTC.

The V call is TRBV29-1, the J call TRBJ2-4; the D gene is possibly TRBD2 (6 bases). In germline, CDR1 is SQVTM, CDR2 ANQGSEA. The V end was cut by 4 bases, the J end by 6 bases, with 13 bases between. CDR3 size: 13 residues. DNA of the CDR3: TGCAGCGTTGGGGGAGGCAGACTAAACATTCAGTACTTC. This translates into CSVGGGRLNIQYF.

V is TRBV4-2 and J is TRBJ2-5; 7 positions agree with TRBD2. This CDR3 contains 17 residues. The junction had 16 bases not matched to a gene; V was cut back by 4 bases and J by 5 bases. Germline V gene lookup returns CDR1 LGHNA and CDR2 YNFKEQ. Here the CDR3 DNA reads TGTGCCAGCAGCCGAAGGAGCGGGGCCGACGGGGAGGAGACCCAGTACTTC. This sequence encodes CASSRRSGADGEETQYF.

V is TRBV18 and J is TRBJ2-1; 15 bases are a match to TRBD2. The CDR3 loop spans 16 amino acids. Germline-derived CDR1 and CDR2 are KGHSH and LQKENI. Trimming removed 4 bases from V and 4 bases from J; junction bases left unmatched: 2. This CDR3 reads CASSLGTSGRYNEQFF. In DNA form, the CDR3 reads TGTGCCAGCTCACTCGGGACTAGCGGGAGGTACAATGAGCAGTTCTTC.

As DNA, the CDR3 is TGCGCCAGCAGCCAATTCCAGGGGAAGAACACTGAAGCTTTCTTT. It encodes CASSQFQGKNTEAFF. V is TRBV4-1 and J is TRBJ1-1; the D gene is possibly TRBD1 (6 bases). The germline V gene has CDR1 MGHRA and CDR2 YSYEKL. V was cut by 2 bases and J by 1 base, with 11 bases left in between. The CDR3 runs to 15 residues.

The chain links TRBV27 to TRBJ1-1, with 7 bases identical to TRBD1. The J segment lost 6 bases and the V segment lost 3 bases, leaving 7 bases of the junction unmatched. This CDR3 comprises 14 residues. Germline V CDR1 and CDR2: MNHEY, SMNVEV (reference sequence). The CDR3 DNA reads as TGTGCCAGCAGTTTCTACAGGGGTAGGGCTGAAGCTTTCTTT. Protein: CASSFYRGRAEAFF.

This chain joins TRBV11-2 and TRBJ1-2; 7 bases agree with TRBD1. Germline V CDR1 and CDR2: SGHAT, FQNNGV. V was clipped by 3 bases and J by 8 bases; unmatched bases: 12. The CDR3 covers 15 residues. CDR3 coding DNA: TGTGCCAGCAGCTTGGACAGGAGGGGGATACTAGGCTACACCTTC. This translates into CASSLDRRGILGYTF.

The chain couples TRBV2 to TRBJ2-3; D is undetermined. The CDR3 spans 14 residues. V gave up 3 bases and J gave up 3 bases, with 10 bases separating them. Germline values: CDR1 SNHLY, CDR2 FYNNEI. CDR3 DNA: TGTGCCAGCAGTGATTCCCCTATAACAGATACGCAGTATTTT. Translating gives CASSDSPITDTQYF.

This sequence joins TRBV9 and TRBJ2-3; D not certain. Trimming pared 4 bases from V and 5 bases from J, leaving 11 bases between. The CDR3 covers 13 residues. Germline V gene lookup returns CDR1 SGDLS and CDR2 YYNGEE. The CDR3 region has the DNA TGTGCCAGCAGCCCCGCAGAAAGAGATACGCAGTATTTT. This encodes CASSPAERDTQYF.

The chain carries TRBV5-5 and TRBJ1-1; D is undetermined. The CDR3 covers 16 residues. V lost 0 bases and J 1 base, leaving 13 bases between the germline ends. Germline V gives CDR1 SGHKS, CDR2 YYEKEE (reference sequence). CDR3 loop: CASSLDYSRPNTEAFF. The CDR3 nucleotides are TGTGCCAGCAGCTTGGATTACTCCAGGCCGAACACTGAAGCTTTCTTT.

The CDR3 DNA reads TGCAGCGCCCCCGGGACAGGGGGTTACAATGAGCAGTTCTTC. As protein: CSAPGTGGYNEQFF. The chain recombines TRBV29-1 with TRBJ2-1; 11 positions match TRBD1. This CDR3 comprises 14 residues. V dropped 7 bases and J dropped 4; count of bases not matched to a gene: 6. Germline values: CDR1 SQVTM, CDR2 ANQGSEA.